This TCR beta chain was sequenced in a study of PD-1 blockade in classical Hodgkin lymphoma. Using immunoSEQ multiplex PCR, the repertoire was profiled, and TCRdb retains in-frame clones only, with some absent. Among more than 45,000 clones listed, roughly 73% were seen once. Every one of the patients relapsed after autologous stem cell transplantation (brentuximab vedotin exposure was variable). Trimming removed 4 bases from V and 0 bases from J, with 12 bases in between. The germline gives CDR1 LNHDA, CDR2 SQIVND (reference sequence). This CDR3 has 15 amino acids. V is TRBV19 and J is TRBJ1-1, with D tentatively TRBD1 (6 bases). The origin of this receptor is a human donor with classical Hodgkin lymphoma. This specimen consisted of peripheral blood mononuclear cells (PBMCs), obtained before the second cycle of nivolumab. Written as DNA, the CDR3 is TGTGCCAGTAGTACCCGGGGACAATTGAACACTGAAGCTTTCTTT. The encoded protein is CASSTRGQLNTEAFF.